The T cell receptor beta chain under discussion was sequenced for a study of T cell repertoires in aging, cancer and after chemotherapy (dated by TCRdb to about 2019). With respect to the entire study: Donors spanned six age groups from 30 or younger to 70 or older, with at least three individuals per group. In the hematological group, the paired samples taken before and after chemotherapy came from chronic lymphocytic leukemia patients given fludarabine- or bendamustine-based regimens. To examine immunoaging and T cell reconstitution after chemotherapy, the study profiled TCR beta repertoires in peripheral blood from healthy donors and cancer patients. Alongside around 97 healthy donors serving as a reference group, the cohort included 200 to 250 cancer patients, of whom 90 to 94 had hematological cancers and some 130 had solid cancers. The full dataset contained roughly 8.8 million TCR reads.

Results the study describes overall, beyond this receptor: In healthy donors, the decline in TCR diversity with age was mainly due to loss of richness, whereas in cancer patients loss of evenness also played a role. Compared with age-matched healthy donors, untreated patients with either hematological or solid cancers had significantly lower TCR diversity in the blood along with higher clonality. Lymphoid organ infiltration was present in hematological cancer patients, and this infiltration may itself impair thymic emigration or peripheral T cell expansion. In both cancer cohorts, median generation probability rose over the chemotherapy interval, which suggests that the repertoire was reconstituted through rebound thymic output. According to the authors, the repertoire data do not allow conclusions to be drawn about immunological memory after chemotherapy.

Multiplex touch-down PCR with a mixed TRB-A/B primer pool was used to amplify rearranged TRB sequences covering the V, D and J segments. Illumina adapters and sample indices were attached to the amplicons in two consecutive PCR reactions using Phusion HS II polymerase. Amplicons were gel-purified using the NucleoSpin Gel and PCR Clean-up kit and were subsequently checked with Qubit and an Agilent 2100 Bioanalyzer. Libraries were sequenced on an Illumina MiSeq using 600-cycle, single-indexed, paired-end runs. The original pipeline was this. Processing of the TRB sequences was carried out with MiXCR versions 2.12 and 3.0.5. A clone was defined as each unique CDR3 nucleotide sequence, and only productive sequences supported by at least two reads were kept. The repertoire metrics were Shannon diversity, evenness, clonality (calculated as one minus evenness), and diversity profiles parameterized by alpha from 0 to 5. The IGoR algorithm was used to compute generation probabilities of clones in paired pre- and post-chemotherapy samples. TCRdb reprocessed the public reads (quality trimming at Q25 with fastp, clone calling with MiXCR) and kept in-frame beta chains. A single entry per CDR3 protein holds the most common genes and DNA from its merged rows. The V and J calls were determined by TCRdb, not by the authors. The sample table records some 1,500 distinct CDR3 sequences; around a quarter of these occur just once. The ten largest clonotypes hold roughly two fifths of the sample.

Instead of sorted cells or RNA, genomic DNA extracted from peripheral blood served as the source for amplifying TCR beta rearrangements. Based on its abundance in the sample, this clonotype is medium-sized (0.01 to 0.1%). Its antigen remains undetermined. No base qualities exist here, and no much larger clone lies one base off it. The germline V gene specifies SGHAT as CDR1 and FQNNGV as CDR2. The trim is 4 bases for V and 7 bases for J, with a gap of 13 bases between the germline ends. The CDR3 numbers 13 residues from cysteine through phenylalanine. The entry retains the CDR3 DNA only, 39 bases that are in frame from base 1.

This clonotype was sampled from a human donor with a blood cancer. The sequenced sample consisted of blood. The chain is assembled from TRBV11-2 and TRBJ1-2, with an unclear D gene assignment. The CDR3 region: CASSYRPGGGYTF. The bases read TGTGCCAGCAGCTACCGACCGGGCGGTGGCTACACCTTC. Beyond the CDR3, the reference TRBV11-2 and TRBJ1-2 genes provide the residues; the full variable domain reads: EAGVAQSPRYKIIEKRQSVAFWCNPISGHATLYWYQQILGQGPKLLIQFQNNGVVDDSQLPKDRFSAERLKGVDSTLKIQPAKLEDSAVYLCASSYRPGGGYTFGSGTRLTVV.